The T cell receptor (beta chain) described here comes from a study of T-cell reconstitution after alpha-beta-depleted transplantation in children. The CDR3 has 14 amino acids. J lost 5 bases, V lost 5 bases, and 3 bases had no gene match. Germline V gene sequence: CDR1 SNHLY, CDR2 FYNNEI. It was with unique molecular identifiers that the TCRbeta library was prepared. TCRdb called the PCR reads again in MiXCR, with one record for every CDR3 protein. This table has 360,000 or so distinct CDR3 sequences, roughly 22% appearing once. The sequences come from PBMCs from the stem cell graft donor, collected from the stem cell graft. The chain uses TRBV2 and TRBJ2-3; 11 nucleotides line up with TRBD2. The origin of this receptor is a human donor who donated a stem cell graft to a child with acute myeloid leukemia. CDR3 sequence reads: CASSSTSGKDTQYF. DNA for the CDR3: TGTGCCAGCAGTTCGACTAGCGGGAAAGATACGCAGTATTTT.